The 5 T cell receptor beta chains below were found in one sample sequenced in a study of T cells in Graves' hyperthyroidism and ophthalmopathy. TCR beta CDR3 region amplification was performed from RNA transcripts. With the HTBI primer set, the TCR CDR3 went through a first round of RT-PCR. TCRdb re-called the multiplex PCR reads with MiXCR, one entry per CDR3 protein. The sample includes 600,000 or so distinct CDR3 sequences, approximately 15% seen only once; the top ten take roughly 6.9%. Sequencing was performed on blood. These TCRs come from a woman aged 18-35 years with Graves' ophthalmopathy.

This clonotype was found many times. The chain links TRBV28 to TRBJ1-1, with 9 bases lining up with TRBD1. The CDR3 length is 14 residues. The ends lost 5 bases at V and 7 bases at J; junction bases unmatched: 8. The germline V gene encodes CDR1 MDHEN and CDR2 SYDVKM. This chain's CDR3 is CASSAPGQGLEAFF. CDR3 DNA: TGTGCCAGCAGTGCCCCGGGACAGGGACTTGAAGCTTTCTTT.

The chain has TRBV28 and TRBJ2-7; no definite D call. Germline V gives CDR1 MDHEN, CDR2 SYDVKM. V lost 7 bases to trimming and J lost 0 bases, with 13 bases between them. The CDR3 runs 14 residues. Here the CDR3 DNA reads TGTGCCAGCACACCCGAGGTGTCCTCCTACGAGCAGTACTTC. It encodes CASTPEVSSYEQYF.

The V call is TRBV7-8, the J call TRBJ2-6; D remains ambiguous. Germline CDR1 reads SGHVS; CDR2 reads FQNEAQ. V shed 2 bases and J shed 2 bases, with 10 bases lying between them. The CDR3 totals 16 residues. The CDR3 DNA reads TGTGCCAGCAGCTTAAATCAATGGACTGGGGCCAACGTCCTGACTTTC. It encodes CASSLNQWTGANVLTF.

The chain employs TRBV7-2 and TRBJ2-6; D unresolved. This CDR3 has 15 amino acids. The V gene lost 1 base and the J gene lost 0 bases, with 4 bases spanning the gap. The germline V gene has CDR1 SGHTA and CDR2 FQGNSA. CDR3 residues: CASSLEDSGANVLTF. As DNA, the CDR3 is TGTGCCAGCAGCTTAGAGGACTCTGGGGCCAACGTCCTGACTTTC.

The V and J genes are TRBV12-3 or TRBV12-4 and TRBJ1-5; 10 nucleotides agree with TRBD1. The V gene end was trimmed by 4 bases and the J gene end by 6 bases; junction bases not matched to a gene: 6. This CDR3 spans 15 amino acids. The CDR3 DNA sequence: TGTGCCAGCAGTTGGACAGGGGGTCCCAGTCAGCCCCAGCATTTT. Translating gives CASSWTGGPSQPQHF.